These 25 T cell receptor beta chains were all obtained from the same sample, sequenced in a study of blood T cells in healthy people across ages. PCR was performed a second time for about 6 to 11 cycles using a sample-barcoded 5' primer and a J-beta primer mix. In TCRdb, the 5' RACE reads were re-called with MiXCR into one record per CDR3 protein. The data hold over 450,000 distinct CDR3 sequences, with approximately 25% observed a single time. In addition, the sample was reused for a study of T cells of mothers and their children.

Sequencing used blood. These receptors came from a boy younger than 18 in good health.

Only a few counts were recorded for this clonotype. This rearrangement joins TRBV24-1 to TRBJ1-5; a possible D gene is TRBD1 (5 bases). The CDR3 runs 14 residues. CDR1 KGHDR and CDR2 SFDVKD come from the germline V gene. V gave up 4 bases and J gave up 1 base, with 7 bases separating them. DNA for the CDR3: TGTGCCACCAGTGAGAGGGACAGCAATCAGCCCCAGCATTTT. Translation gives CATSERDSNQPQHF.

Notes on this clonotype: A read error may account for a junction end that differs from germline. J is TRBJ2-4 and V is TRBV7-2; 9 bases align to TRBD2. Germline-derived CDR1 and CDR2 are SGHTA and FQGNSA. This CDR3 region has 14 residues. The CDR3 region has the DNA TGTGTCAGCAGCTCGCGGGGGGGTGAAAACATTCAGTACTTC. Amino acid sequence: CVSSSRGGENIQYF.

The chain employs TRBV28 and TRBJ2-5; TRBD2 agrees at 7 bases. The assigned J gene may be wrong: the sequence end matches TRBJ2-1 better. Per the germline V gene, CDR1 is MDHEN and CDR2 is SYDVKM. This CDR3 contains 16 residues. The CDR3 region has the DNA TGTGCCAGCAGTTTATTGCGGGGGTTCGAACACAATGAGCAGTTCTTC. Its protein product is CASSLLRGFEHNEQFF.

This clonotype appeared a few times. The chain employs TRBV20-1 and TRBJ2-5; 11 bases fit TRBD2. The CDR3 length is 15 residues. Trimming removed 1 base from V and 5 bases from J; junction bases left unmatched: 6. Germline V gene data show CDR1 as DFQATT and CDR2 as SNEGSKA (reference sequence). The CDR3, as DNA: TGCAGTGCTAGAGCGGTAGCGGGAGGGCCGGAGACCCAGTACTTC. Protein product: CSARAVAGGPETQYF.

The rearrangement links TRBV7-3 to TRBJ2-7; D could derive from TRBD1 or TRBD2 (6 bases each). The CDR3 loop spans 20 amino acids. The V end lost 2 bases, the J end lost 2 bases, and 28 bases lay between the germline ends. In germline, CDR1 is SGHTA, CDR2 FQGTGA. The CDR3 spells CASSLVVFGGLRDRTYEQYF. For the CDR3, the DNA is TGTGCCAGCAGCTTAGTCGTTTTCGGGGGCCTCCGGGACCGTACCTACGAGCAGTACTTC. Filled out from reference TRBV7-3 and TRBJ2-7, the complete variable domain reads GAGVSQTPSNKVTEKGKYVELRCDPISGHTALYWYRQSLGQGPEFLIYFQGTGAADDSGLPNDRFFAVRPEGSVSTLKIQRTERGDSAVYLCASSLVVFGGLRDRTYEQYFGPGTRLTVT.

This clonotype showed up many times. The rearrangement joins TRBV5-6 to TRBJ2-5; 7 bases match TRBD2. After removal of 4 bases from V and 5 bases from J, the junction contained 11 bases not matched to a gene. The CDR3 sequence is 15 residues long. Germline V gives CDR1 SGHDT, CDR2 YYEEEE. The CDR3 sequence: CASSPGRSFWETQYF. CDR3 sequence (DNA): TGTGCCAGCAGCCCCGGGAGGAGTTTCTGGGAGACCCAGTACTTC.

There are a few counts of this clonotype. This chain joins TRBV3-1 and TRBJ2-5, with D uncertain. With 1 base removed from V and 5 bases from J, the gap between germline ends came to 17 bases. Germline CDR1 and CDR2: LGHDT and YNNKEL (reference sequence). This CDR3 is 16 amino acids long. CDR3: CASSQVLGWDRETQYF. CDR3 bases: TGTGCCAGCAGCCAAGTTCTGGGGTGGGATCGGGAGACCCAGTACTTC.

The genes are TRBV12-3 or TRBV12-4 and TRBJ2-7; 8 bases map to TRBD1. V lost 6 bases, J lost 5 bases, and 15 bases stayed unmatched. The length of the CDR3 is 16 residues. DNA of the CDR3: TGTGCCAGCAGCCGTGGGACAGGCTCAGGAGGGGACGAGCAGTACTTC. Amino acid sequence: CASSRGTGSGGDEQYF.

This clonotype was picked up one time. V is TRBV29-1 and J is TRBJ2-1; tentatively, D is TRBD1 (6 bases). The V and J ends lost 6 bases and 0 bases respectively, with 12 bases between them. The CDR3 is 14 residues long. Per germline, CDR1 SQVTM and CDR2 ANQGSEA. This CDR3 is CSVVQGSSYNEQFF. Here the CDR3 DNA reads TGCAGCGTCGTACAGGGTAGCTCCTACAATGAGCAGTTCTTC.

The CDR3 bases are TGTGCCAGCAGCTTTGGGCCAGGGAAGCGAGAGACCCAGTACTTC. Its protein is CASSFGPGKRETQYF. The V and J genes are TRBV7-2 and TRBJ2-5; TRBD1 is a possible D gene (5 bases). The CDR3 length is 15 residues. The germline V and J ends were trimmed by 3 bases and 4 bases, with 15 bases remaining between them. Germline CDR1 reads SGHTA; CDR2 reads FQGNSA.

This clonotype was found many times. The V call is TRBV29-1, the J call TRBJ1-1, with a tentative D call TRBD1 (6 bases). The germline CDR1 and CDR2 sequences are SQVTM and ANQGSEA. Trimming removed 4 bases from V and 4 bases from J, with 13 bases in between. This CDR3 comprises 13 residues. CDR3 sequence reads: CSVARGAGTEAFF. The CDR3 DNA follows: TGCAGCGTTGCTCGGGGGGCGGGCACTGAAGCTTTCTTT. Complete variable domain (other parts from reference TRBV29-1 and TRBJ1-1): SAVISQKPSRDICQRGTSLTIQCQVDSQVTMMFWYRQQPGQSLTLIATANQGSEATYESGFVIDKFPISRPNLTFSTLTVSNMSPEDSSIYLCSVARGAGTEAFFGQGTRLTVV.

The V gene is TRBV4-1, the J gene TRBJ2-5, with 10 bases fitting TRBD2. The J call could be wrong; TRBJ2-7 is a better fit for the DNA end. Germline CDR1 is MGHRA and CDR2 is YSYEKL. The CDR3 is 17 amino acids. The CDR3 nucleotides read TGCGCCAGCAGCCAAGAGGGACTAGCGCACGACTCCTACGAGCAGTACTTC. Amino acids: CASSQEGLAHDSYEQYF.

The gene calls are TRBV6-6 and TRBJ1-1; D is unresolved. Germline V CDR1 and CDR2: MNHNY, SVGAGI (reference sequence). The CDR3 is made up of 14 amino acids. Trimming stripped 7 bases from V and 5 bases from J, with 17 bases between. Here the CDR3 DNA reads TGTGCCAGCATCCGGGGTGGCTCGGTTACTGAAGCTTTCTTT. It encodes CASIRGGSVTEAFF.

The chain uses TRBV13 and TRBJ1-2; the match to TRBD1 covers 9 bases. The CDR3 runs to 15 residues. The V and J ends lost 5 bases and 6 bases, in that order; junction bases with no gene match: 10. Germline V lookup: CDR1 PRHDT, CDR2 FYEKMQ (reference sequence). The CDR3 sequence: CASSPWDRVADGYTF. The CDR3 DNA follows: TGTGCCAGCAGCCCATGGGACAGGGTCGCAGATGGCTACACCTTC.

This clonotype appeared a few times. V usage is TRBV27 and J usage is TRBJ1-5, with D unclear. The CDR3 is 14 amino acids. V dropped 5 bases and J dropped 3 bases, with 11 bases sitting between them. CDR1 is MNHEY and CDR2 is SMNVEV in the germline V gene (reference sequence). CDR3 loop: CASSLYFSNQPQHF. The CDR3 region has the DNA TGTGCCAGCAGTCTATATTTTTCCAATCAGCCCCAGCATTTT.

Only a few counts were recorded for this clonotype. The chain couples TRBV3-1 to TRBJ2-4; D ambiguous. This CDR3 is 16 amino acids long. The germline V gene has CDR1 LGHDT and CDR2 YNNKEL (reference sequence). V shed 2 bases and J shed 5 bases, with 16 bases lying between them. The CDR3 protein is CASSQSELSRENIQYF. The CDR3 coding sequence is TGTGCCAGCAGCCAATCGGAGTTGTCCCGCGAAAACATTCAGTACTTC.

A few counts support this clonotype. V and J are TRBV19 and TRBJ2-3; 14 nucleotides line up with TRBD2. V was pared by 5 bases and J by 1 base, with 5 bases of the junction left unmatched. Germline assignment: CDR1 LNHDA and CDR2 SQIVND (reference sequence). The CDR3 extends over 17 amino acids. In nucleotides, the CDR3 is TGTGCCAGTAGTTTGGGACTAGCGGGAGTTGGCACAGATACGCAGTATTTT. This encodes CASSLGLAGVGTDTQYF.

This clonotype turned up a few times. V is TRBV20-1 and J is TRBJ2-3; 9 bases align to TRBD2. Germline V CDR1 and CDR2: DFQATT, SNEGSKA (reference sequence). The CDR3 runs to 14 residues. With 5 bases clipped from V and 3 bases from J, the junction kept 6 bases outside the gene matches. The CDR3 loop reads CSAGKRGETDTQYF. CDR3 coding DNA: TGCAGTGCTGGCAAGCGGGGGGAGACAGATACGCAGTATTTT.

Turning to this clonotype: The junction does not match germline at one end; this may be a read error. The J gene is TRBJ2-5, the V gene TRBV28; TRBD1 agrees at 8 bases. Near its end, the DNA agrees better with TRBJ2-7, so the J call may be wrong. CDR3 size: 14 residues. In germline, CDR1 is MDHEN, CDR2 SYDVKM. CDR3 DNA: TGTGCCGGCAGCAGACAGGGGCTTTCCTACGAGCAGTACTTC. This gives the protein CAGSRQGLSYEQYF.

Worth noting for this clonotype: The junction differs from germline at one of its ends, possibly a read error. The rearrangement joins TRBV6-6 to TRBJ2-1, with 8 bases fitting TRBD1. The germline V gene encodes CDR1 MNHNY and CDR2 SVGAGI (reference sequence). The CDR3 consists of 15 residues. The CDR3 sequence: CASSSAGQGLNELFF. The CDR3 DNA is TGTGCCAGCAGCTCAGCAGGACAGGGCCTAAATGAGCTGTTCTTC.

The rearrangement joins TRBV30 to TRBJ1-1, with 7 bases lining up with TRBD1. The CDR3 runs 11 residues. Trimming at V came to 5 bases and at J to 9 bases, leaving 6 bases not matched to a gene. Germline V gene lookup returns CDR1 GTSNPN and CDR2 SVGIG (reference sequence). CDR3 protein: CAWARQGKAFF. CDR3 bases: TGTGCCTGGGCGAGACAGGGAAAAGCTTTCTTT.

The chain couples TRBV29-1 to TRBJ2-7; 11 nucleotides agree with TRBD1. Per germline, CDR1 SQVTM and CDR2 ANQGSEA. V shed 1 base, J shed 2 bases, and the junction held 4 bases outside the gene matches. This CDR3 contains 15 residues. The chain's CDR3 is CSVEGGTGGPYEQYF. CDR3 sequence (DNA): TGCAGCGTTGAAGGCGGGACAGGGGGTCCCTACGAGCAGTACTTC.

This clonotype appeared a few times. The chain employs TRBV7-2 and TRBJ2-1; 8 bases map to TRBD2. The J segment lost 9 bases and the V segment lost 4 bases, leaving 11 bases of the junction unmatched. The CDR3 runs 15 residues. CDR1 and CDR2 from the germline V gene are SGHTA and FQGNSA. In DNA form, the CDR3 reads TGTGCCAGCAGCTCAAACGGGGCGGGAGGAAGTGAGCAGTTCTTC. This gives the protein CASSSNGAGGSEQFF.

To note about this clonotype: Just one base apart from a much larger clone, this may be a read error. The chain combines TRBV7-9 with TRBJ2-7; 9 nucleotides match TRBD2. This CDR3 contains 16 residues. V lost 2 bases to trimming and J lost 3 bases; unmatched junction nucleotides: 8. The germline V gene encodes CDR1 SEHNR and CDR2 FQNEAQ (reference sequence). The chain's CDR3 is CASSLSRISGGYEQYF. Written as DNA, the CDR3 is TGTGCCAGCAGCTTATCGAGGATTAGCGGGGGCTACGAGCAGTACTTC.

This clonotype showed up just a few times. The chain uses TRBV7-4 and TRBJ2-5, with 9 bases aligning to TRBD1. TRBJ2-7 explains the end of the DNA better; the J call may be wrong. Germline CDR1 and CDR2: SGHVT and SQSDAQ. CDR3 size: 19 residues. The CDR3 nucleotides are TGTGCCAGCAGCTTAGGAGGTTTATGGGGGACAGGGCTTTCCTACGAGCAGTACTTC. It yields the protein CASSLGGLWGTGLSYEQYF.